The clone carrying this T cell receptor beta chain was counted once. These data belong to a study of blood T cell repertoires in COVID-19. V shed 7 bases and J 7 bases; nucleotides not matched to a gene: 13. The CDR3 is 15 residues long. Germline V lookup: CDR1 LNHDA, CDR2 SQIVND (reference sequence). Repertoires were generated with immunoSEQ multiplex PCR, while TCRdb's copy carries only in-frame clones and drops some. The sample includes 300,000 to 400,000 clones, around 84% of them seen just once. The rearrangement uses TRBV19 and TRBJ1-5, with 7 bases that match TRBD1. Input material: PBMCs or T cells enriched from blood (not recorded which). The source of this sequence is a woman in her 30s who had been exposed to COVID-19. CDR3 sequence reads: CASNTGEGRYQPQHF. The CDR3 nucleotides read TGTGCCAGTAACACAGGGGAAGGGAGATACCAGCCCCAGCATTTT.